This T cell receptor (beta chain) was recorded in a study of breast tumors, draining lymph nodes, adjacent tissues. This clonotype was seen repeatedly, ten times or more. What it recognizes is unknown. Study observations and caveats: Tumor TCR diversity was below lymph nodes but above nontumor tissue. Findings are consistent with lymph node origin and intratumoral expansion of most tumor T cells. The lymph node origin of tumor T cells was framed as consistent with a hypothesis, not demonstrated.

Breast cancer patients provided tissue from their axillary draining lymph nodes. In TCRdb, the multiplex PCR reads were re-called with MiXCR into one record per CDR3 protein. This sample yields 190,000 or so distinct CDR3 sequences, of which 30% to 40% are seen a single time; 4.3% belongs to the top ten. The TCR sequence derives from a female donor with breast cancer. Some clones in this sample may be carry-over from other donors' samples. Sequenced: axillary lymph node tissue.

The CDR3 spells CASSQGQPSAQYF. The CDR3 region has the DNA TGTGCCAGCAGCCAAGGACAGCCCTCGGCCCAGTACTTC. This sequence joins TRBV3-1 and TRBJ2-5; weak D call: TRBD1 (5 bases). V lost 1 base and J lost 9, with 12 bases in between. The germline V gene has CDR1 LGHDT and CDR2 YNNKEL (reference sequence). The CDR3 consists of 13 residues.